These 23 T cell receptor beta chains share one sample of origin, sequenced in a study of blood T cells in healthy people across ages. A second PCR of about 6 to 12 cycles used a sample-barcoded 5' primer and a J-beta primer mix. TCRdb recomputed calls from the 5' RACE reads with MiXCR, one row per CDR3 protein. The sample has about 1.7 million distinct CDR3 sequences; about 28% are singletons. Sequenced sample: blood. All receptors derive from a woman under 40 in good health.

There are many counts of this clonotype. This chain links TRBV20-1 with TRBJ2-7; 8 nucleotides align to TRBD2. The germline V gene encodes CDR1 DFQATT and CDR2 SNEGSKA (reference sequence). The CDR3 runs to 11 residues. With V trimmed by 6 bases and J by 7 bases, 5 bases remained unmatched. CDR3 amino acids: CSAAGGGEQYF. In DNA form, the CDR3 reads TGCAGTGCCGCGGGGGGCGGAGAGCAGTACTTC.

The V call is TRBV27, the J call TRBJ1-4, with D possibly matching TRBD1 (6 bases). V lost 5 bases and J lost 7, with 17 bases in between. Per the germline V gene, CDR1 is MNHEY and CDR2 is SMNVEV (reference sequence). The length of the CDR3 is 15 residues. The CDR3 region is CASSPRGALPEKLFF. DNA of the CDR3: TGTGCCAGCAGTCCTCGGGGGGCGTTACCTGAAAAACTGTTTTTT. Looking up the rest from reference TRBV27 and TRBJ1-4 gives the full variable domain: EAQVTQNPRYLITVTGKKLTVTCSQNMNHEYMSWYRQDPGLGLRQIYYSMNVEVTDKGDVPEGYKVSRKEKRNFPLILESPSPNQTSLYFCASSPRGALPEKLFFGSGTQLSVL.

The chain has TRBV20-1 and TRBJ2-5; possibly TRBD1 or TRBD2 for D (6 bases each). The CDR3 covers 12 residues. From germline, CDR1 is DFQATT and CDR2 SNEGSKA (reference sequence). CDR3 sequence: CSGEDSGETQYF. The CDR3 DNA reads TGCAGCGGGGAGGACAGCGGAGAGACCCAGTACTTC.

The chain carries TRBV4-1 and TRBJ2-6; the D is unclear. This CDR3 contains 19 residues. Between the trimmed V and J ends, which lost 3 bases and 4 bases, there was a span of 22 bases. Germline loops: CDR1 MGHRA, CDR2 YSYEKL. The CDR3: CASSHSPERRVSGANVLTF. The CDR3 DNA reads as TGCGCCAGCAGCCACTCCCCCGAGAGAAGGGTCTCCGGGGCCAACGTCCTGACTTTC.

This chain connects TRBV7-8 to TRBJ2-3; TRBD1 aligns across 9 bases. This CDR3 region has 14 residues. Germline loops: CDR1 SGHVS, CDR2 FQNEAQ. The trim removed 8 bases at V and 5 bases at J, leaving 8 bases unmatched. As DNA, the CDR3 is TGTGCCAGCGGCCGGGACAGGGCTTTAGATACGCAGTATTTT. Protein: CASGRDRALDTQYF.

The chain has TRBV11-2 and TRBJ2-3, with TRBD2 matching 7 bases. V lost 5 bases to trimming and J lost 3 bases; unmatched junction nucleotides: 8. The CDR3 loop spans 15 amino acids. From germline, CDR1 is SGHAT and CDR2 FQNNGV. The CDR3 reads CASSVPGGGTDTQYF. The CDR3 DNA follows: TGTGCCAGCAGCGTACCGGGAGGAGGTACAGATACGCAGTATTTT. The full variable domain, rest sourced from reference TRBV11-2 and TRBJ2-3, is EAGVAQSPRYKIIEKRQSVAFWCNPISGHATLYWYQQILGQGPKLLIQFQNNGVVDDSQLPKDRFSAERLKGVDSTLKIQPAKLEDSAVYLCASSVPGGGTDTQYFGPGTRLTVL.

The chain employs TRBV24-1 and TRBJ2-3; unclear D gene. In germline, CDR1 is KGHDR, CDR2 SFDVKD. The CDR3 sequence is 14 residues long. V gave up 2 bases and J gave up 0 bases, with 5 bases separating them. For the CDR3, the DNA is TGTGCCACCAGTGATTCAGGTAGCACAGATACGCAGTATTTT. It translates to CATSDSGSTDTQYF.

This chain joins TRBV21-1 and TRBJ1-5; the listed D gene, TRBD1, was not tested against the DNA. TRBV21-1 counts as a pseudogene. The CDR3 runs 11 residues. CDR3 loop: CAIPENQPQHF. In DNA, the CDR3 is TGTGCCATCCCGGAAAATCAGCCCCAGCATTTT.

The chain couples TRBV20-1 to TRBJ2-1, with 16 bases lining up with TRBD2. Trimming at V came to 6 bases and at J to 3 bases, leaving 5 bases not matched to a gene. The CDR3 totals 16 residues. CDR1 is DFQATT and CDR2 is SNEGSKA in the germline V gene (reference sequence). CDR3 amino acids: CSAPGLAGGDYNEQFF. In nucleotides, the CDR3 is TGCAGTGCCCCGGGACTAGCGGGAGGGGACTACAATGAGCAGTTCTTC.

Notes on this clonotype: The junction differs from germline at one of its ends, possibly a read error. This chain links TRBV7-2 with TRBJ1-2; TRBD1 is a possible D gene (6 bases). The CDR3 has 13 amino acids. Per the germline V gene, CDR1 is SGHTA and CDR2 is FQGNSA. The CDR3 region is CASSLQGEGGYTF. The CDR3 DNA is TGCGCCAGCAGCCTACAGGGAGAGGGTGGCTACACCTTC. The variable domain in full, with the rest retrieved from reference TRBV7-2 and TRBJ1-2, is GAGVSQSPSNKVTEKGKDVELRCDPISGHTALYWYRQSLGQGLEFLIYFQGNSAPDKSGLPSDRFSAERTGGSVSTLTIQRTQQEDSAVYLCASSLQGEGGYTFGSGTRLTVV.

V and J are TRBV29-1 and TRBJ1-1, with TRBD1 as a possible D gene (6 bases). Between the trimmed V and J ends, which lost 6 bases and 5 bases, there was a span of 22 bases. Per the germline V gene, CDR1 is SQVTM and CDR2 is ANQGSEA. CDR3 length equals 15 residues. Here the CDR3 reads CSVSYPGARPTEAFF. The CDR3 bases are TGCAGCGTGTCTTATCCGGGGGCCCGGCCTACTGAAGCTTTCTTT. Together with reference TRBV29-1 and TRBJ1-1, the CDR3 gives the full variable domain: SAVISQKPSRDICQRGTSLTIQCQVDSQVTMMFWYRQQPGQSLTLIATANQGSEATYESGFVIDKFPISRPNLTFSTLTVSNMSPEDSSIYLCSVSYPGARPTEAFFGQGTRLTVV.

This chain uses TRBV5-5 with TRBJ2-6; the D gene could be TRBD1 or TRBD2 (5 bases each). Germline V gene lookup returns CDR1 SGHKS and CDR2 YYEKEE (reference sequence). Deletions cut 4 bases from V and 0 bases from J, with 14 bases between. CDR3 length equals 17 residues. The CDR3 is CASSLRGDISGANVLTF. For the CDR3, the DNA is TGTGCCAGCAGCCTGAGGGGAGACATCTCTGGGGCCAACGTCCTGACTTTC.

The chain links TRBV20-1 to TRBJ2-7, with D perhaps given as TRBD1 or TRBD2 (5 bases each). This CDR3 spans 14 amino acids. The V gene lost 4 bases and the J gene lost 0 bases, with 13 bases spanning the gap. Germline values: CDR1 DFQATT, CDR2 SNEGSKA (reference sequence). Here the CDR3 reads CSANGDASSYEQYF. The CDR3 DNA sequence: TGCAGTGCTAACGGGGACGCGAGCTCCTACGAGCAGTACTTC.

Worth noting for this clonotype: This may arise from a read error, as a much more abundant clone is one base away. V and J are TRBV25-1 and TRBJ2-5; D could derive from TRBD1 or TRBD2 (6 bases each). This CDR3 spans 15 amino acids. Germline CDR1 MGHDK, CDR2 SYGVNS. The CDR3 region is CASGEFSGGGETQYF. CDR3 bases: TGTGCCAGCGGTGAATTTAGTGGAGGGGGAGAGACCCAGTACTTC.

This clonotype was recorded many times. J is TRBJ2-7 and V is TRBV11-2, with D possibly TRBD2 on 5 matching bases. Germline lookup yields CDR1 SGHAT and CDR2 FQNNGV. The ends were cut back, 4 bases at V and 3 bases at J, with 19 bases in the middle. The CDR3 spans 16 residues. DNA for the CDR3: TGTGCCAGCAGCTCCTTTGCCGGGGAGAGTATCTACGAGCAGTACTTC. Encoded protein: CASSSFAGESIYEQYF.

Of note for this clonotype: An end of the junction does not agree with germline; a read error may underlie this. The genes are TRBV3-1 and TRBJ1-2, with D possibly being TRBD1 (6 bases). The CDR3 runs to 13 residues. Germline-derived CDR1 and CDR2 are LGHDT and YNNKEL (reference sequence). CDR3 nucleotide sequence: TGTGCCAGCAGGGGCACAGGGAACTATAGCTACACCTTC. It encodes CASRGTGNYSYTF.

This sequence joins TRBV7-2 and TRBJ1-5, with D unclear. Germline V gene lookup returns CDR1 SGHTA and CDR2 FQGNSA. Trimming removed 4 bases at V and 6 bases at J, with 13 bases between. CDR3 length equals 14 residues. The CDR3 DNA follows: TGTGCCAGCAGCTCCTCCCGGGCCGGTCAGCCCCAGCATTTT. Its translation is CASSSSRAGQPQHF. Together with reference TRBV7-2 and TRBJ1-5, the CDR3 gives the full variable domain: GAGVSQSPSNKVTEKGKDVELRCDPISGHTALYWYRQSLGQGLEFLIYFQGNSAPDKSGLPSDRFSAERTGGSVSTLTIQRTQQEDSAVYLCASSSSRAGQPQHFGDGTRLSIL.

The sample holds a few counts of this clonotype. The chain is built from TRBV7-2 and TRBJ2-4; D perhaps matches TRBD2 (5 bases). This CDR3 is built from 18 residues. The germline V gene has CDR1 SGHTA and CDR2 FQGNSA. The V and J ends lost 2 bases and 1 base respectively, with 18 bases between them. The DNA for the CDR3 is TGTGCCAGCAGCTTACGAATCACGGGAATGGGGGCCAAAAACATTCAGTACTTC. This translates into CASSLRITGMGAKNIQYF.

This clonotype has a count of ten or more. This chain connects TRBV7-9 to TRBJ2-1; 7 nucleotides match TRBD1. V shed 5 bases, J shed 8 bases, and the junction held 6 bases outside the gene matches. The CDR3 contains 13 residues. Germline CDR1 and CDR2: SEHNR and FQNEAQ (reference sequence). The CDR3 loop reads CASSPLDRDEQFF. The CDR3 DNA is TGTGCCAGCAGCCCCCTCGACAGGGATGAGCAGTTCTTC.

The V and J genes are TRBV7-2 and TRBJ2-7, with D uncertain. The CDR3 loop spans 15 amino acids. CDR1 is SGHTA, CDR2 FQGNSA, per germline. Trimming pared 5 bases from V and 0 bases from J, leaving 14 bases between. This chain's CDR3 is CASSTDATISYEQYF. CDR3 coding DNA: TGTGCCAGCAGCACCGACGCCACCATCTCCTACGAGCAGTACTTC.

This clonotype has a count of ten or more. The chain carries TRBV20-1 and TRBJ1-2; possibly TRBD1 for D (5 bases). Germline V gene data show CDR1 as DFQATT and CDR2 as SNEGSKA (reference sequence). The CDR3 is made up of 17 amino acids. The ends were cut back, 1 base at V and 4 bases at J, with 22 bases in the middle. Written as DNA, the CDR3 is TGCAGTGCTAGAGGCACGCCAGGGAACGGGGCTCTCTATGGCTACACCTTC. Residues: CSARGTPGNGALYGYTF.

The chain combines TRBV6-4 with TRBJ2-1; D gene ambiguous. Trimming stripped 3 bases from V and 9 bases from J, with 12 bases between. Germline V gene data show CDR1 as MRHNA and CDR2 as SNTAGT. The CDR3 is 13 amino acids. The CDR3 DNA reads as TGTGCCAGCAGTGAGAGGTTCGGAAGTGAGCAGTTCTTC. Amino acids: CASSERFGSEQFF.

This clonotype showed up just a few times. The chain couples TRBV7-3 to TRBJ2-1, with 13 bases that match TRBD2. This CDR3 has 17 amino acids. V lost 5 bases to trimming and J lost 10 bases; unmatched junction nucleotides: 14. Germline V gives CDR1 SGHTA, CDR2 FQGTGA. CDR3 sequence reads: CASSPLLGTSGVREQFF. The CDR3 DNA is TGTGCCAGCAGCCCATTGCTGGGGACTAGCGGGGTACGAGAGCAGTTCTTC.